Listed here are 15 T cell receptor beta chains from one sample, sequenced in a study of beta chain features in type 1 diabetes. Study outcomes and limitations: Type 1 diabetes patients had moderately but significantly shorter TCRB CDR3s in all four CD4+ subsets.

Expressed TCRB transcripts got sequenced, as all isolated RNA was reverse transcribed. Repertoires were generated with immunoSEQ multiplex PCR, while TCRdb's copy carries only in-frame clones and drops some. Of around 14,000 clones in the sample, around 69% are singletons; the top ten hold around 0.3%. Antigen specificity for these receptors is unknown. Sequenced: stem cell memory CD4+ T cells from blood. The receptors were gathered from a woman aged 18 to 35 with type 1 diabetes.

This clone has only a few counts. The V call is TRBV5-4, the J call TRBJ2-1; 10 bases are shared with TRBD1. The ends lost 5 bases at V and 8 bases at J; junction bases unmatched: 4. Germline CDR1 reads SGHNT; CDR2 reads YYREEE (reference sequence). This CDR3 is built from 13 residues. CDR3 sequence (DNA): TGTGCCAGCAGTGGCGACAGGGGGCATGAGCAGTTCTTC. This sequence encodes CASSGDRGHEQFF.

This clone was counted a single time. The chain combines TRBV29-1 with TRBJ2-1; D might be TRBD2 (5 bases). Looked up from germline, CDR1 is SQVTM and CDR2 is ANQGSEA. The CDR3 is 12 residues long. Trimming removed 7 bases at V and 6 bases at J, with 13 bases between. CDR3 DNA sequence: TGCAGCGCCAGACGGGAATCCAATGAGCAGTTCTTC. It specifies CSARRESNEQFF.

This clone was counted between two and nine times. The chain links TRBV18 to TRBJ2-2; 12 bases map to TRBD2. J gave up 6 bases and V 3 bases, and 11 bases lay outside the gene matches. The CDR3 is 18 residues long. CDR1 KGHSH and CDR2 LQKENI come from the germline V gene. The CDR3 region is CASSPTTSGSSGSGELFF. CDR3 DNA sequence: TGTGCCAGCTCACCGACGACTAGCGGGAGCTCAGGGTCCGGGGAGCTGTTTTTT.

The gene calls are TRBV6-6 and TRBJ2-1; D not resolved. V was shortened by 6 bases and J by 7 bases, with 19 bases between the two germline ends. The CDR3 extends over 15 amino acids. CDR1 and CDR2 from the germline V gene are MNHNY and SVGAGI (reference sequence). The CDR3 DNA is TGTGCCAGCAGGTCTGAGTTACCCTTGGTGAATGAGCAGTTCTTC. This sequence encodes CASRSELPLVNEQFF.

The genes are TRBV10-3 and TRBJ2-3; 9 bases match TRBD2. Germline values: CDR1 ENHRY, CDR2 SYGVKD. The CDR3 covers 14 residues. The V gene end was trimmed by 6 bases and the J gene end by 4 bases; junction bases not matched to a gene: 5. This CDR3 is CAIRTTSGADTQYF. For the CDR3, the DNA is TGTGCCATCAGAACGACTAGCGGTGCAGATACGCAGTATTTT.

This chain connects TRBV5-5 to TRBJ1-2, with TRBD1 as a possible D gene (6 bases). V shed 4 bases and J shed 7 bases, with 14 bases lying between them. This CDR3 is 13 amino acids long. Germline values: CDR1 SGHKS, CDR2 YYEKEE (reference sequence). The CDR3 loop is CASSEQGWIGYTF. In DNA form, the CDR3 reads TGTGCCAGCAGCGAACAGGGTTGGATTGGCTACACCTTC.

The rearrangement uses TRBV7-9 and TRBJ1-1, with D possibly matching TRBD1 (6 bases). The CDR3 runs 14 residues. Germline V gives CDR1 SEHNR, CDR2 FQNEAQ (reference sequence). V lost 3 bases and J 5 bases, leaving 13 bases between the germline ends. Here the CDR3 DNA reads TGTGCCAGCAGCTTTACAGGGTTAGGTACTGAAGCTTTCTTT. This codes for CASSFTGLGTEAFF.

The genes are TRBV28 and TRBJ1-1; no clear D. Germline CDR1 MDHEN, CDR2 SYDVKM. The CDR3 covers 12 residues. Trimming left V 3 bases short and J 7 bases short, with 9 bases between. CDR3 nucleotides: TGTGCCAGCAGTTTGGTGGGCTTTGAAGCTTTCTTT. It encodes CASSLVGFEAFF. The whole variable domain, filled in from reference TRBV28 and TRBJ1-1, reads DVKVTQSSRYLVKRTGEKVFLECVQDMDHENMFWYRQDPGLGLRLIYFSYDVKMKEKGDIPEGYSVSREKKERFSLILESASTNQTSMYLCASSLVGFEAFFGQGTRLTVV.

In this sample, this clone turned up once. The chain carries TRBV19 and TRBJ2-1; 12 bases map to TRBD2. In germline, CDR1 is LNHDA, CDR2 SQIVND (reference sequence). The V gene end was trimmed by 7 bases and the J gene end by 7 bases; junction bases not matched to a gene: 5. The CDR3 is 14 amino acids. CDR3 sequence: CASTRTSGINEQFF. CDR3 DNA sequence: TGTGCCAGTACCCGGACTAGCGGGATAAATGAGCAGTTCTTC.

V and J are TRBV7-2 and TRBJ1-4; 8 nucleotides match TRBD1. Germline V gene sequence: CDR1 SGHTA, CDR2 FQGNSA. V trimming: 2 bases; J trimming: 10 bases; junction bases outside the gene matches: 12. This CDR3 has 16 amino acids. The CDR3 reads CASSLSTGGLWGKLFF. DNA for the CDR3: TGTGCCAGCAGCTTATCTACAGGGGGTCTTTGGGGAAAACTGTTTTTT.

This sequence joins TRBV10-3 and TRBJ1-5; the D is unclear. The germline V gene has CDR1 ENHRY and CDR2 SYGVKD. This CDR3 is 13 amino acids long. V was pared by 4 bases and J by 3 bases, with 7 bases between. CDR3 nucleotides: TGTGCCATCAGTGCAGAACCCAATCAGCCCCAGCATTTT. Its translation is CAISAEPNQPQHF.

The chain joins TRBV27 to TRBJ2-1; TRBD1 agrees at 8 bases. From germline, CDR1 is MNHEY and CDR2 SMNVEV (reference sequence). This CDR3 spans 18 amino acids. Trimming at V came to 3 bases and at J to 3 bases, leaving 13 bases not matched to a gene. The CDR3 loop is CASSLSAGGLDLYNEQFF. CDR3 bases: TGTGCCAGCAGTTTGTCGGCAGGGGGCCTTGATCTCTACAATGAGCAGTTCTTC.

The chain employs TRBV9 and TRBJ1-6, with no clear D. Trimming stripped 4 bases from V and 5 bases from J, with 19 bases between. CDR3 length: 17 amino acids. Germline lookup yields CDR1 SGDLS and CDR2 YYNGEE. The DNA for the CDR3 is TGTGCCAGCAGCCTCAGACTGAGGACCGGGGATAATTCACCCCTCCACTTT. Protein product: CASSLRLRTGDNSPLHF.

The rearrangement joins TRBV19 to TRBJ2-1; 10 bases fit TRBD2. CDR3 length: 17 residues. The V and J ends lost 0 bases and 9 bases, in that order; junction bases with no gene match: 11. CDR1 LNHDA and CDR2 SQIVND come from the germline V gene (reference sequence). The CDR3 loop reads CASSIDRVAGGPGEQFF. The CDR3 DNA reads as TGTGCCAGTAGTATAGATCGGGTAGCGGGAGGTCCGGGTGAGCAGTTCTTC.

The chain carries TRBV2 and TRBJ2-2; 15 nucleotides match TRBD2. There are 19 residues in the CDR3. Trimming at V came to 7 bases and at J to 4 bases, leaving 13 bases not matched to a gene. Germline values: CDR1 SNHLY, CDR2 FYNNEI. CDR3 residues: CASMEDGLAGGRGTGELFF. The CDR3 DNA sequence: TGTGCCAGCATGGAAGATGGACTAGCGGGAGGGCGGGGCACCGGGGAGCTGTTTTTT.